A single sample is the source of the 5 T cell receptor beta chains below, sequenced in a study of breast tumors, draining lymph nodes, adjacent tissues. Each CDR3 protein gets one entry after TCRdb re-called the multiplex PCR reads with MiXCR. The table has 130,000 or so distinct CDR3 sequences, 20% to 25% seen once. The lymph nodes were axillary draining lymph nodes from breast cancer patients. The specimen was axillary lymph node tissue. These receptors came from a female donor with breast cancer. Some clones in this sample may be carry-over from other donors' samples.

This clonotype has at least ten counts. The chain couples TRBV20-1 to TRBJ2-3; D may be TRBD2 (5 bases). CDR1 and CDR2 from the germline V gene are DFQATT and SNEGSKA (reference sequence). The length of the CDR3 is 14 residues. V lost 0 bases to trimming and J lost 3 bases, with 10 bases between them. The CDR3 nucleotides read TGCAGTGCTAGAGAGATAGCGACGACAGATACGCAGTATTTT. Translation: CSAREIATTDTQYF.

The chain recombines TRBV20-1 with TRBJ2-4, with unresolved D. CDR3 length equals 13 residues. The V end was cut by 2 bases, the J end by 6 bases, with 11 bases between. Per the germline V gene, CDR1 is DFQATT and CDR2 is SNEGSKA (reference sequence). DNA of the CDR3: TGCAGTGCTAGAATGCCCGGCAGAAACATTCAGTACTTC. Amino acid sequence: CSARMPGRNIQYF.

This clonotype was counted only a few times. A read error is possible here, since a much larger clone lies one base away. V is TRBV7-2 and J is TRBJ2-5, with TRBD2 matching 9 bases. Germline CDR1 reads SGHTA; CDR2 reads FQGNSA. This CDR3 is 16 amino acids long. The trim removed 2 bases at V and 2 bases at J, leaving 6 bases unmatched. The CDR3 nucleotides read TGTGCCAGCAGCTTACAGGCGGGAGGGCTACAAGAGACCCAGTACTTC. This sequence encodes CASSLQAGGLQETQYF. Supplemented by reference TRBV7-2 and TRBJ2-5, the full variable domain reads GAGVSQSPSNKVTEKGKDVELRCDPISGHTALYWYRQSLGQGLEFLIYFQGNSAPDKSGLPSDRFSAERTGGSVSTLTIQRTQQEDSAVYLCASSLQAGGLQETQYFGPGTRLLVL.

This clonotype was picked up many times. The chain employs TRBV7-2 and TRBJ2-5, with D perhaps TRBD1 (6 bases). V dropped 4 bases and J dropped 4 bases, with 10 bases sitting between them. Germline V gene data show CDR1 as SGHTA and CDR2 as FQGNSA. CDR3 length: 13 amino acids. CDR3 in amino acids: CASSSQGLETQYF. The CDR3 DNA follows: TGTGCCAGCAGCTCACAGGGTTTAGAGACCCAGTACTTC.

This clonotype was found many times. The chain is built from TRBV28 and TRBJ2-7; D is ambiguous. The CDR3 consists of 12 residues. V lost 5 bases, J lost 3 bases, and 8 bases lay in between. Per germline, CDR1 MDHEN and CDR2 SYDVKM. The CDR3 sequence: CASSPRSYEQYF. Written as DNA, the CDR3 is TGTGCCAGCAGTCCCCGAAGCTACGAGCAGTACTTC.